One TCR beta chain is described in this entry. The germline gives CDR1 SQVTM, CDR2 ANQGSEA. The CDR3 is made up of 14 amino acids. V gave up 6 bases and J gave up 4 bases; unmatched junction bases: 11. This sample stems from a study of blood T cell repertoires in COVID-19. At the level of the study: Sites across the United States, Italy and Spain contributed samples from acute and convalescent COVID-19.

The study drew participants aged about 18 to 89 years from about two dozen US areas. Study processing details: Researchers report that nucleated cell counts were estimated from reference gene primer amplification. Repertoires were generated with immunoSEQ multiplex PCR, while TCRdb's copy carries only in-frame clones and drops some. V, J and clone size are taken as reported in that table, and D and trimming were inferred from the DNA itself. This table has almost 250,000 clones, 80% to 90% appearing once. V usage is TRBV29-1 and J usage is TRBJ1-1, with 7 bases fitting TRBD1. This TCR was recovered from a woman aged 25 to 39 who had recovered from COVID-19. The sequenced sample consisted of PBMCs or T cells enriched from blood (not recorded which). The CDR3 coding sequence is TGCAGCGTACTAGGACAGGCCGATCCCACTGAAGCTTTCTTT. Its translation: CSVLGQADPTEAFF. Supplemented by reference TRBV29-1 and TRBJ1-1, the full variable domain reads SAVISQKPSRDICQRGTSLTIQCQVDSQVTMMFWYRQQPGQSLTLIATANQGSEATYESGFVIDKFPISRPNLTFSTLTVSNMSPEDSSIYLCSVLGQADPTEAFFGQGTRLTVV.